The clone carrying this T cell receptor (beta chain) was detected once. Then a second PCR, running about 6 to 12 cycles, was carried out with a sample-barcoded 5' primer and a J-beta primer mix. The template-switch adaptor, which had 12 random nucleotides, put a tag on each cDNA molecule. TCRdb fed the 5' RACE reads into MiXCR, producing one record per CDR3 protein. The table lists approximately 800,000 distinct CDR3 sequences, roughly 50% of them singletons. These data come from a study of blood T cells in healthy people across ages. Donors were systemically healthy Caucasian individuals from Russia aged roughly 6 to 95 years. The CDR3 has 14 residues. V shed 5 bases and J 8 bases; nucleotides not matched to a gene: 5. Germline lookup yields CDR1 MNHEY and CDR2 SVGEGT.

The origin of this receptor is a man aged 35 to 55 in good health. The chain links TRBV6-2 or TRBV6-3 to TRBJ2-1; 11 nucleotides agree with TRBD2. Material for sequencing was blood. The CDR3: CASSPGLAGYEQFF. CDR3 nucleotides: TGTGCCAGCAGTCCCGGACTAGCGGGTTATGAGCAGTTCTTC.